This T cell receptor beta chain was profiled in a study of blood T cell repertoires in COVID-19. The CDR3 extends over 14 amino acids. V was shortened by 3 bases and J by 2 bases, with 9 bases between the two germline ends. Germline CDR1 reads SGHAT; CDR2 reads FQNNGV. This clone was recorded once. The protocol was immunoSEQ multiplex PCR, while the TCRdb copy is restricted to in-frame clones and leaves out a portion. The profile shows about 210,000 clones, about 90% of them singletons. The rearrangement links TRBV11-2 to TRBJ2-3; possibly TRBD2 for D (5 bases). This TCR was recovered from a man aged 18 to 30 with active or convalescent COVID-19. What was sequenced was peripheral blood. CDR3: CASSFGGFTDTQYF. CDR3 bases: TGTGCCAGCAGCTTCGGAGGTTTCACAGATACGCAGTATTTT.